These 11 T cell receptor beta chains were sequenced from one sample in a study of cytomegalovirus exposure and HLA in healthy donors. 13 Jbeta primers and 60 Vbeta primers were used for the PCR. TCRdb keeps only in-frame clones here, not all; method: immunoSEQ multiplex PCR. The sample lists about 260,000 clones, 84% occurring once. Sequencing was carried out using PBMCs. All receptors come from a woman aged 40 to 50 in good health and CMV-seropositive.

This rearrangement joins TRBV30 to TRBJ1-2, with D hard to call. V lost 5 bases to trimming and J lost 4 bases, with 14 bases between them. The CDR3 totals 13 residues. Germline CDR1 and CDR2: GTSNPN and SVGIG (reference sequence). CDR3 region: CAWQIREGYGYTF. CDR3 bases: TGTGCCTGGCAGATCCGGGAGGGCTATGGCTACACCTTC.

The rearrangement links TRBV10-3 to TRBJ2-2; 11 bases are shared with TRBD2. Germline trimming cut 4 bases from V and 7 bases from J; bases unmatched to any gene: 5. Germline V gives CDR1 ENHRY, CDR2 SYGVKD. The length of the CDR3 is 15 residues. The chain's CDR3 is CAISGTSGSGGELFF. The CDR3 nucleotides are TGTGCCATCAGTGGTACTAGCGGGAGTGGCGGGGAGCTGTTTTTT.

In its sample, this clone was seen once. The chain recombines TRBV28 with TRBJ1-3; TRBD1 might be the D (5 bases). The CDR3 spans 13 residues. Per the germline V gene, CDR1 is MDHEN and CDR2 is SYDVKM. Trimming took 4 bases from V and 4 from J, leaving 8 bases between them. The CDR3 nucleotides are TGTGCCAGCAGTTCAGGGAACGGAAACACCATATATTTT. Translating it yields CASSSGNGNTIYF.

This clone came up once. The chain couples TRBV7-2 to TRBJ2-7; 8 bases align to TRBD2. Germline CDR1 SGHTA, CDR2 FQGNSA. This CDR3 spans 15 amino acids. The V segment lost 1 base and the J segment 6 bases; nucleotides outside the gene matches: 8. This chain's CDR3 is CASSLVSGGLSEQYF. In nucleotides, the CDR3 is TGTGCCAGCAGCTTAGTGTCGGGAGGGTTGTCCGAGCAGTACTTC.

V and J are TRBV28 and TRBJ1-4; tentatively, D is TRBD1 (5 bases). Germline V gene data show CDR1 as MDHEN and CDR2 as SYDVKM. The CDR3 consists of 14 residues. Trimming left V 3 bases short and J 11 bases short, with 16 bases between. CDR3 residues: CASSFPQASGKLFF. As DNA, the CDR3 is TGTGCCAGCAGTTTCCCACAGGCCTCCGGGAAACTGTTTTTT.

This sequence joins TRBV11-2 and TRBJ2-6; TRBD1 is a possible D gene (5 bases). CDR1 and CDR2 from the germline V gene are SGHAT and FQNNGV. Trimming took 5 bases from V and 0 from J, leaving 8 bases between them. The CDR3 has 15 residues. Here the CDR3 reads CASSQGHSGANVLTF. CDR3 in DNA: TGTGCCAGCAGCCAAGGACACTCTGGGGCCAACGTCCTGACTTTC.

CDR3 residues: CATSPRRGQGTDTQYF. CDR3 DNA sequence: TGTGCCACCAGCCCCCGGCGGGGACAGGGGACAGATACGCAGTATTTT. The chain recombines TRBV15 with TRBJ2-3, with 10 positions matching TRBD1. The CDR3 length is 16 residues. With V trimmed by 5 bases and J by 3 bases, 8 bases remained unmatched. From germline, CDR1 is LNHNV and CDR2 YYDKDF (reference sequence). Looking up the rest from reference TRBV15 and TRBJ2-3 gives the full variable domain: DAMVIQNPRYQVTQFGKPVTLSCSQTLNHNVMYWYQQKSSQAPKLLFHYYDKDFNNEADTPDNFQSRRPNTSFCFLDIRSPGLGDTAMYLCATSPRRGQGTDTQYFGPGTRLTVL.

This clone was picked up a small number of times. The rearrangement joins TRBV19 to TRBJ2-2; the D gene is possibly TRBD2 (7 bases). The germline V gene encodes CDR1 LNHDA and CDR2 SQIVND (reference sequence). Deletions cut 7 bases from V and 3 bases from J, with 18 bases between. This CDR3 has 16 residues. CDR3 coding DNA: TGTGCCAGTAAAACCAGGGAGGGGGGAGACACCGGGGAGCTGTTTTTT. Its protein product is CASKTREGGDTGELFF.

This clone turned up a few times. The chain uses TRBV5-1 and TRBJ2-2; 14 bases are a match to TRBD2. From germline, CDR1 is SGHRS and CDR2 YFSETQ. The CDR3 runs to 16 residues. With V trimmed by 3 bases and J by 5 bases, 3 bases remained unmatched. CDR3 in amino acids: CASSSGLAGATGELFF. DNA for the CDR3: TGCGCCAGCAGCTCGGGACTAGCGGGAGCTACCGGGGAGCTGTTTTTT. Combining the CDR3 with reference TRBV5-1 and TRBJ2-2 gives the whole variable domain KAGVTQTPRYLIKTRGQQVTLSCSPISGHRSVSWYQQTPGQGLQFLFEYFSETQRNKGNFPGRFSGRQFSNSRSEMNVSTLELGDSALYLCASSSGLAGATGELFFGEGSRLTVL.

This clone showed up just a few times. The chain recombines TRBV7-7 with TRBJ2-3; D is possibly TRBD2 (5 bases). The CDR3 runs to 15 residues. Germline CDR1 and CDR2: SSHAT and FNYEAQ (reference sequence). Trimming shortened V by 5 bases and J by 3 bases, and 15 bases separated the two germline ends. CDR3 bases: TGTGCCAGCAGCCGTACTAGATTGAAGACAGATACGCAGTATTTT. It encodes CASSRTRLKTDTQYF.

The V gene is TRBV10-1, the J gene TRBJ2-1; 14 bases match TRBD2. Germline assignment: CDR1 WNHNN and CDR2 SYGVQD (reference sequence). The CDR3 spans 14 residues. V shed 8 bases, J shed 6 bases, and the junction held 3 bases outside the gene matches. CDR3 bases: TGCGCCAGCTCCGGGACTAGCGGGAGCAATGAGCAGTTCTTC. This translates into CASSGTSGSNEQFF.